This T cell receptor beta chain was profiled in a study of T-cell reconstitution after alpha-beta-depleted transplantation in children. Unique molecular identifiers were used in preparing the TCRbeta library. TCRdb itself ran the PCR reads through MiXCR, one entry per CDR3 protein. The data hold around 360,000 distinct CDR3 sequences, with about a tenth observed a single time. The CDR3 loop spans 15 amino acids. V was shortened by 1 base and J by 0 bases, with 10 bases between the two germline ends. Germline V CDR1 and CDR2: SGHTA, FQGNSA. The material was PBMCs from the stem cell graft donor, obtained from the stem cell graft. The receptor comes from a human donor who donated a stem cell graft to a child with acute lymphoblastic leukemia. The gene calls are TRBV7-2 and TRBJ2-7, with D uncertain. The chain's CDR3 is CASSLGLGFSYEQYF. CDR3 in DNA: TGTGCCAGCAGCTTAGGATTGGGGTTCTCCTACGAGCAGTACTTC.